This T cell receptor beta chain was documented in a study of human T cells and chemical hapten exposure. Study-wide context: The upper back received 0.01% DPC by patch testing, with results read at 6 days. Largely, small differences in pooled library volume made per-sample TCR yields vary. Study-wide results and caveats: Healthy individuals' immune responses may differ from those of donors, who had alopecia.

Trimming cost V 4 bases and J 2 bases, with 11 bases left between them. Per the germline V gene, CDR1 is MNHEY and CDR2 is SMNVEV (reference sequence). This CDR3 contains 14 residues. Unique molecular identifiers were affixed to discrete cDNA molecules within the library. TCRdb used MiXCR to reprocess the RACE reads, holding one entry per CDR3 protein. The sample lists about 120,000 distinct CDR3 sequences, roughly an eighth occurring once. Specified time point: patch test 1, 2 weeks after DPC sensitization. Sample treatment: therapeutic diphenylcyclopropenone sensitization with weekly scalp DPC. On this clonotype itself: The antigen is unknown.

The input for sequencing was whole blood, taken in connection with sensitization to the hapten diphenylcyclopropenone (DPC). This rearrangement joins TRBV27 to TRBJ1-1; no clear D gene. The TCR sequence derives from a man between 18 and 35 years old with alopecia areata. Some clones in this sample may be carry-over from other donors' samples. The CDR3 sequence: CASSSRSANTEAFF. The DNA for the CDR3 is TGTGCCAGCAGTTCCCGGTCTGCAAACACTGAAGCTTTCTTT.